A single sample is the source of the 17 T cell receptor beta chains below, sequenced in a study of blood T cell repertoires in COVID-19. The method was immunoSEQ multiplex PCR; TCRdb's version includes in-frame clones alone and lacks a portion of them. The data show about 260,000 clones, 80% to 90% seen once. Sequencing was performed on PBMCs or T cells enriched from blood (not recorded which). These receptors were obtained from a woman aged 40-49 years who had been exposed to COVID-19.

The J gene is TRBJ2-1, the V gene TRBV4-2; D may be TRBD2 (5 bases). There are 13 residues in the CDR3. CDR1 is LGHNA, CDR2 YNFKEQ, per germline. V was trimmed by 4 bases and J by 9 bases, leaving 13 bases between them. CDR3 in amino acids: CASSRELATEQFF. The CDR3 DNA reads TGTGCCAGCAGCCGAGAGCTAGCTACTGAGCAGTTCTTC.

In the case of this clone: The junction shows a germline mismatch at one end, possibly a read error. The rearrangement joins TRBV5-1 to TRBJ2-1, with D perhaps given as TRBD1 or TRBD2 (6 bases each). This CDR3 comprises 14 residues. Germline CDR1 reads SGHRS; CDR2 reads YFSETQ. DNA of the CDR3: TGTGCCAGCAGCTTGGGGGGCGCCTACAATGAGCAGTTCTTC. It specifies CASSLGGAYNEQFF.

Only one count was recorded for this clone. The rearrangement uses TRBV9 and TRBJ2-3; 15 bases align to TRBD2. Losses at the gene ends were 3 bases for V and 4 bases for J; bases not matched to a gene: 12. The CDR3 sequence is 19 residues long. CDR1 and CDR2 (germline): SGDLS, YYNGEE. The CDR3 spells CASSERDGTSGRFADTQYF. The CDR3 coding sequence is TGTGCCAGCAGCGAGAGAGACGGGACTAGCGGGAGGTTCGCAGATACGCAGTATTTT.

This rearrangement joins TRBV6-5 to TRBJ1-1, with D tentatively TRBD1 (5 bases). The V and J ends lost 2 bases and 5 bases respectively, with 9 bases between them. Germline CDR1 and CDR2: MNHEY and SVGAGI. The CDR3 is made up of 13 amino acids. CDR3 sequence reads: CASSYGQSTEAFF. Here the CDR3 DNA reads TGTGCCAGCAGTTACGGACAATCGACTGAAGCTTTCTTT.

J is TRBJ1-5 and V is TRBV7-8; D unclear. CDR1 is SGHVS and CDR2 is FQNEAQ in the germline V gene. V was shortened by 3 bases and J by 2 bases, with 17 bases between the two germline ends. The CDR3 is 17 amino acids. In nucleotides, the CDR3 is TGTGCCAGCAGCTTCTCCGGACTTACTCGGGGCAATCAGCCCCAGCATTTT. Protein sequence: CASSFSGLTRGNQPQHF.

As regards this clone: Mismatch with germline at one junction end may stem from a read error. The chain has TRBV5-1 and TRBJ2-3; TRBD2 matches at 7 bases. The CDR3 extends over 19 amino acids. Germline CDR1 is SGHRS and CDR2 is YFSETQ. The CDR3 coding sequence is TGTGCCAGCAGGTCTTTCGATATTTATACCGCGGGGGTAACAGATACGCAGTATTTT. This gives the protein CASRSFDIYTAGVTDTQYF.

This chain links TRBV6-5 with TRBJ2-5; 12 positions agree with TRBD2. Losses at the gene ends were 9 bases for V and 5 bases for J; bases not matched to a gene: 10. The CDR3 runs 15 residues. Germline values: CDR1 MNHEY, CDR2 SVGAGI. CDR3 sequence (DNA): TGTGCCAGTACTAGCGGGAGGCCTTTAGGGGAGACCCAGTACTTC. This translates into CASTSGRPLGETQYF.

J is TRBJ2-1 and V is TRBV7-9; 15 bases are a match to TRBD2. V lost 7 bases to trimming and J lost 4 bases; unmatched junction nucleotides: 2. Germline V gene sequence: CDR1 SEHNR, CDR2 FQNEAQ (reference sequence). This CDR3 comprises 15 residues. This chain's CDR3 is CASTGLAGGYNEQFF. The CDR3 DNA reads TGTGCCAGCACCGGACTAGCGGGGGGGTACAATGAGCAGTTCTTC. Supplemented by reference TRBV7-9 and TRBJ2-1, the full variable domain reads DTGVSQNPRHKITKRGQNVTFRCDPISEHNRLYWYRQTLGQGPEFLTYFQNEAQLEKSRLLSDRFSAERPKGSFSTLEIQRTEQGDSAMYLCASTGLAGGYNEQFFGPGTRLTVL.

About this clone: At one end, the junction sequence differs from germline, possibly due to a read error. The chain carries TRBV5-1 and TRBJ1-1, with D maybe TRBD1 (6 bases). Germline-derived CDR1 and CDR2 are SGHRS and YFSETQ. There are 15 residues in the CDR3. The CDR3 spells CASSLPDPRGGEAFF. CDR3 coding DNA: TGTGCCAGCAGCTTGCCGGACCCCCGAGGGGGTGAAGCTTTCTTT. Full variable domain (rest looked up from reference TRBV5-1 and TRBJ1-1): KAGVTQTPRYLIKTRGQQVTLSCSPISGHRSVSWYQQTPGQGLQFLFEYFSETQRNKGNFPGRFSGRQFSNSRSEMNVSTLELGDSALYLCASSLPDPRGGEAFFGQGTRLTVV.

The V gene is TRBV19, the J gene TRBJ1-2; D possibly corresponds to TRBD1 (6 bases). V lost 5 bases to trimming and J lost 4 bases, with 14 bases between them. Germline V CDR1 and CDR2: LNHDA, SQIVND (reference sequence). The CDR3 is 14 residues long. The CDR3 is CASSRDNKGYGYTF. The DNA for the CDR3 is TGTGCCAGTAGTCGGGACAACAAGGGCTATGGCTACACCTTC.

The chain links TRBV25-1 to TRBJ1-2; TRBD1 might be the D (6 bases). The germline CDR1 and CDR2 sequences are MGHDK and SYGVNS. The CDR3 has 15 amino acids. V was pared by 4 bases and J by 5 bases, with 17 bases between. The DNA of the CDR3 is TGTGCCAGCAGTGGCGAGCTGGGGGCGCTTTATGGCTACACCTTC. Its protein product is CASSGELGALYGYTF.

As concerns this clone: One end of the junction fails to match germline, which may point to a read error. DNA of the CDR3: TGTGCCAGCAGCCCAGGGCTTGGCAATCAGCCCCAGCATTTT. Protein sequence: CASSPGLGNQPQHF. The rearrangement uses TRBV5-1 and TRBJ1-5, with a possible D match to TRBD1 (5 bases). The CDR3 loop spans 14 amino acids. CDR1 and CDR2 (germline): SGHRS, YFSETQ.

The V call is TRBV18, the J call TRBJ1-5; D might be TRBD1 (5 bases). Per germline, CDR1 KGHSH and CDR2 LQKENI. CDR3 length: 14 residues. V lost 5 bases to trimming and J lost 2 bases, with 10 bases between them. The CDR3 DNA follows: TGTGCCAGCTCAGTTGCGGGGGGCAATCAGCCCCAGCATTTT. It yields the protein CASSVAGGNQPQHF.

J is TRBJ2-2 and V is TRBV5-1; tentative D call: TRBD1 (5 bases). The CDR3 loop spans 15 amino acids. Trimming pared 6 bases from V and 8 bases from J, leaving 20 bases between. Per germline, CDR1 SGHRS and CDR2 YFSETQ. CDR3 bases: TGCGCCAGCACCCCTACAAGGGGCCTCACTGGGGAGCTGTTTTTT. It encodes CASTPTRGLTGELFF.

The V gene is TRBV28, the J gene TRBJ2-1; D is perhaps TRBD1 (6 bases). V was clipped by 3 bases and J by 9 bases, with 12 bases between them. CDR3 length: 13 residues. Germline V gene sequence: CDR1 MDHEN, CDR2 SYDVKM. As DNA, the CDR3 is TGTGCCAGCAGTTTTCACAGGGTCGGTGAGCAGTTCTTC. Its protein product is CASSFHRVGEQFF.

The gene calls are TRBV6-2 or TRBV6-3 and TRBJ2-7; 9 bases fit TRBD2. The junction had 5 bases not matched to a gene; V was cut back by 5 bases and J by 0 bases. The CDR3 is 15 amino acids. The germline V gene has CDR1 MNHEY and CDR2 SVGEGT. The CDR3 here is CASSPLAGFSYEQYV. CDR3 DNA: TGTGCCAGCAGTCCGCTAGCGGGGTTCTCCTACGAGCAGTACGTC.

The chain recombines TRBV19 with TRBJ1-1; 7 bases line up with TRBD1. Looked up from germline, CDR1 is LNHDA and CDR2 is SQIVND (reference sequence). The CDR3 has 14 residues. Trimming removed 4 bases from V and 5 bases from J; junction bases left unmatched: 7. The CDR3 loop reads CASSTDRLGTEAFF. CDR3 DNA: TGTGCCAGTAGTACGGACAGGTTGGGGACTGAAGCTTTCTTT.